This T cell receptor (beta chain) was profiled in a study of shared clonotypes between healthy human individuals (TCRdb year 2020). Context from the whole study: A couple of women and a few men aged 18 to 49 years were included in the cohort. To increase sequencing depth and limit assay-specific biases, TCR repertoire library preparation and sequencing were carried out by different laboratories using diverse techniques. To estimate repertoire size and how much clonotype sharing occurs between individuals, the study deeply sequenced the blood TCR repertoires of several healthy adults. Per donor, leukapheresis produced somewhere between about 0.8 and 9 billion PBMCs. Study-wide findings and limitations: The small number of donors limited the genetic and exposure-history diversity represented. Sampling was restricted to blood, and TCR repertoires in tissue are likely to differ from TCR repertoires in blood. Pairwise subsampling indicated that sequencing depth was expected to affect the degree of clonotype sharing among donors.

For this clone: It lacks a known antigen. Per-nucleotide qualities are absent, and no much larger clonotype sits a single base away.

The donors were healthy, HIV-negative adults with no recently reported acute infections or vaccinations. Only Caucasian adults living in Nashville, Tennessee, USA were represented among the donors. For unsorted samples, about 85 million PBMCs were counted and genomic DNA was extracted with the QIAamp DNA Blood Mini kit. After blood collection by leukapheresis, PBMCs were isolated using Ficoll-Histopaque density gradient centrifugation and then cryopreserved in the vapor phase of liquid nitrogen. CDR1 and CDR2 are drawn from the germline V gene (reference sequence): SEHNR, FQNEAQ. Including cysteine and phenylalanine, the CDR3 has 13 amino acids. Just CDR3 DNA is preserved here, 39 bases in frame from base 1. Cut back by 3 bases and 10 bases, the V and J ends lie 15 bases apart. TCR CDR3 regions were amplified from genomic DNA by multiplex PCR using the deep immunoSEQ assay. For each cell subset, the extracted genomic DNA was distributed evenly across all wells of several immunoSEQ 96-well plates, and each plate served as one replicate. For unsorted PBMC, about 270 ng of genomic DNA, equivalent to approximately 28,000 T cell genomes, went into each replicate PCR. Genomic DNA from unsorted PBMC was sequenced over ten immunoSEQ deep assay plates. The purified libraries were quantified using a Qubit 3.0 fluorometer, sized with a Bioanalyzer 2100, and then quantified again using the KAPA Library Quantification kit. Every immunoSEQ 96-well plate was sequenced on a separate single-read 150-cycle Illumina NextSeq 550 flow cell. Per the original workflow: Because the immunoSEQ output held only junctional sequences and lacked quality scores, the filtering could not match the filtering applied to full-length reads. Sequences were annotated with PyIR, a Python wrapper for IgBLAST v1.9, and V/J genes and CDR3 were assigned using IMGT germline references. Reads were removed for weak V/J assignments (E-value above 1e-6), missing CDR3, stop codons, out-of-frame junctions, or ambiguous translated residues. V3J clonotypes were defined as sequences sharing the same inferred V gene, J gene, and CDR3 amino acid sequence. To compute the percentage overlap between repertoires, the number of shared unique clonotypes was divided by the size of the smaller repertoire. RTK rarefaction, the Chao1 estimator, and Recon v2.1 estimates of unobserved clonotypes were used to assess repertoire richness. TCRdb re-hosts the immuneACCESS table, in-frame sequences only. Its copies lack some clones; in the studies checked, an unresolved V gene accounts for under half of them, and the cause for the rest is not known. The DNA was the basis for D and trimming; V, J and clone size are from that table. This sample holds 500,000 to 650,000 clones; about 80% were observed only once. The ten largest make up 12% of the sample.

Sequencing used PBMCs. Here the chain combines TRBV7-9 and TRBJ1-1, with an unclear D gene assignment. The TCR comes from a woman in her thirties or forties in good health. Some clones in this sample may be carry-over from other donors' samples. The DNA sequence follows: TGTGCCAGCAGCTTCTTTACCGAATCGGGAGCTTTCTTT. The resulting protein is CASSFFTESGAFF.